A single sample is the source of the 2 T cell receptor beta chains below, sequenced in a study of neurological immune-mediated disorders. One entry per CDR3 protein, called by TCRdb with MiXCR from the 5' RACE reads. This table has 80,000 or so distinct CDR3 sequences, 9.4% appearing once. The sample was PBMCs. The receptors derive from a man aged 45-65 years in good health.

This clonotype was counted ten times or more. The gene calls are TRBV18 and TRBJ2-2; unclear D gene. V lost 4 bases, J lost 7 bases, and 10 bases lay in between. The CDR3 runs to 13 residues. Germline CDR1 is KGHSH and CDR2 is LQKENI. The CDR3 DNA reads TGTGCCAGCTCACACAGCGAGCACGGGGAGCTGTTTTTT. Translation: CASSHSEHGELFF.

This clonotype was seen a single time. The chain combines TRBV7-9 with TRBJ2-5; TRBD1 matches 8 bases. Looked up from germline, CDR1 is SEHNR and CDR2 is FQNEAQ (reference sequence). With V trimmed by 9 bases and J by 2 bases, 14 bases remained unmatched. The CDR3 has 16 residues. The CDR3 nucleotides read TGTGCCAGTAGCCTGGTGGACAGGGCGCTTCAAGAGACCCAGTACTTC. It encodes CASSLVDRALQETQYF.